The 21 T cell receptor beta chains given below trace back to one sample, sequenced in a study of OX40 agonist ivuxolimab in advanced cancers. Clones were read by immunoSEQ multiplex PCR, and TCRdb kept only the in-frame ones, dropping some. This table holds around 77,000 clones, more than 80% found once. Sample: CD4+ or CD8+ T cells sorted from blood, taken in a trial of the OX40 agonist ivuxolimab. All receptors come from an adult with an advanced solid tumor such as melanoma, head and neck, liver or kidney cancer.

The chain employs TRBV6-5 and TRBJ2-1; D remains ambiguous. Germline V gene data show CDR1 as MNHEY and CDR2 as SVGAGI. The CDR3 extends over 13 amino acids. V was pared by 6 bases and J by 0 bases, with 6 bases between. The CDR3 loop reads CASRFGSYNEQFF. CDR3 in DNA: TGTGCCAGCAGATTTGGCTCCTACAATGAGCAGTTCTTC.

The chain couples TRBV9 to TRBJ2-3; a possible D gene is TRBD1 (6 bases). Trimming stripped 0 bases from V and 5 bases from J, with 13 bases between. The CDR3 loop spans 15 amino acids. The germline V gene encodes CDR1 SGDLS and CDR2 YYNGEE. The CDR3, as DNA: TGTGCCAGCAGCGTAGCTCAGGGGAGCGGAGATACGCAGTATTTT. Encoded protein: CASSVAQGSGDTQYF.

The chain uses TRBV12-5 and TRBJ2-5, with TRBD2 matching over 8 bases. Germline V gene lookup returns CDR1 LGHNT and CDR2 FRNRAP. The CDR3 is 16 amino acids. V lost 0 bases and J lost 4; bases outside the gene matches: 7. CDR3 sequence reads: CASGLVYAGGGETQYF. The CDR3, as DNA: TGTGCTAGTGGTTTGGTATACGCGGGAGGAGGAGAGACCCAGTACTTC.

This clone was counted only a few times. The chain joins TRBV4-2 to TRBJ2-3, with D unclear. Germline CDR1 LGHNA, CDR2 YNFKEQ. The length of the CDR3 is 15 residues. V lost 0 bases to trimming and J lost 2 bases, with 9 bases between them. The CDR3 DNA is TGTGCCAGCAGCCAAGATCGGAGCGTCACAGATACGCAGTATTTT. It translates to CASSQDRSVTDTQYF.

V and J are TRBV30 and TRBJ1-6; D unclear. The V end lost 7 bases, the J end lost 8 bases, and 9 bases lay between the germline ends. Germline values: CDR1 GTSNPN, CDR2 SVGIG (reference sequence). CDR3 length: 11 residues. CDR3 sequence reads: CASGRDSPLHF. Written as DNA, the CDR3 is TGTGCCTCCGGGCGGGATTCACCCCTCCACTTT.

V is TRBV7-9 and J is TRBJ1-2; D ambiguous. Trimming cost V 5 bases and J 3 bases, with 10 bases left between them. Germline CDR1 reads SEHNR; CDR2 reads FQNEAQ (reference sequence). The CDR3 consists of 13 residues. This CDR3 is CASSTTVDYGYTF. The CDR3 DNA reads TGTGCCAGCAGCACCACAGTGGACTATGGCTACACCTTC. Full variable domain (missing parts from reference TRBV7-9 and TRBJ1-2): DTGVSQNPRHKITKRGQNVTFRCDPISEHNRLYWYRQTLGQGPEFLTYFQNEAQLEKSRLLSDRFSAERPKGSFSTLEIQRTEQGDSAMYLCASSTTVDYGYTFGSGTRLTVV.

The chain combines TRBV21-1 with TRBJ1-2; the table's D call, TRBD1, has no DNA check behind it. TRBV21-1 is classified as a pseudogene. The length of the CDR3 is 16 residues. The CDR3 nucleotides read TGTGCCAGCAGCAAAGAGGGGGACAGGTCGAACTATGGCTACACCTTC. As protein: CASSKEGDRSNYGYTF.

The chain is built from TRBV6-1 and TRBJ2-7; 10 bases are shared with TRBD2. Germline V gene data show CDR1 as MNHNS and CDR2 as SASEGT. The CDR3 has 13 amino acids. With V trimmed by 1 base and J by 12 bases, 6 bases remained unmatched. As DNA, the CDR3 is TGTGCCAGCAGTGAAGAGTCTAGCGGGAGCCTGTACTTC. Translation: CASSEESSGSLYF.

The rearrangement links TRBV13 to TRBJ1-2; the match to TRBD1 covers 9 bases. CDR1 is PRHDT, CDR2 FYEKMQ, per germline (reference sequence). This CDR3 is 16 amino acids long. With 5 bases clipped from V and 3 bases from J, the junction kept 10 bases outside the gene matches. DNA for the CDR3: TGTGCCAGCAGCCCGAAGAACAGGGGGCTCGACTATGGCTACACCTTC. Its protein is CASSPKNRGLDYGYTF.

The CDR3, as DNA: TGTGCCAGCAGTTGGACTAGCGGGAGAGCAGATACGCAGTATTTT. This sequence encodes CASSWTSGRADTQYF. This chain joins TRBV2 and TRBJ2-3, with 13 bases matching TRBD2. Trimming at V came to 5 bases and at J to 4 bases, leaving 3 bases not matched to a gene. Germline values: CDR1 SNHLY, CDR2 FYNNEI. The CDR3 extends over 15 amino acids.

The V call is TRBV7-2, the J call TRBJ1-1; D is perhaps TRBD1 (5 bases). The ends were cut back, 6 bases at V and 0 bases at J, with 17 bases in the middle. The CDR3 is 16 amino acids. CDR1 SGHTA and CDR2 FQGNSA come from the germline V gene. As DNA, the CDR3 is TGTGCCAGCAGGGATTCTAGGGGAGGAATGAACACTGAAGCTTTCTTT. As protein: CASRDSRGGMNTEAFF.

This chain uses TRBV15 with TRBJ2-3; D not resolved. In germline, CDR1 is LNHNV, CDR2 YYDKDF (reference sequence). Trimming shortened V by 0 bases and J by 8 bases, and 15 bases separated the two germline ends. The CDR3 has 15 amino acids. CDR3 residues: CATSRDLMGKGTQYF. In nucleotides, the CDR3 is TGTGCCACCAGCAGAGATCTAATGGGGAAGGGTACGCAGTATTTT.

This chain joins TRBV12-5 and TRBJ1-3; D call uncertain. V was cut by 2 bases and J by 3 bases, with 5 bases left in between. Germline V lookup: CDR1 LGHNT, CDR2 FRNRAP. The CDR3 is 13 residues long. CDR3 in DNA: TGTGCTAGTGGTTTGAATTTTGGAAACACCATATATTTT. Its protein is CASGLNFGNTIYF.

Comment on this clone: Relative to the germline gene, one junction end is altered; a read error may explain this. CDR3 bases: TGTGCTAGCAGCTTGGGGGGTACGATCCAAGAGACCCAGTACTTC. It is translated as CASSLGGTIQETQYF. The J gene is TRBJ2-5, the V gene TRBV7-7, with TRBD2 as a possible D gene (6 bases). CDR1 and CDR2 from the germline V gene are SSHAT and FNYEAQ (reference sequence). There are 15 residues in the CDR3.

The V and J genes are TRBV6-5 and TRBJ1-2; D uncertain. From germline, CDR1 is MNHEY and CDR2 SVGAGI. The CDR3 contains 13 residues. V shed 2 bases and J shed 2 bases, with 6 bases lying between them. CDR3 nucleotide sequence: TGTGCCAGCAGTTACACGGAAAACTATGGCTACACCTTC. As protein: CASSYTENYGYTF.

The chain uses TRBV27 and TRBJ2-1; TRBD1 aligns across 8 bases. The CDR3 totals 15 residues. V trimming: 6 bases; J trimming: 5 bases; junction bases outside the gene matches: 9. Looked up from germline, CDR1 is MNHEY and CDR2 is SMNVEV (reference sequence). CDR3 region: CASSPPGGFHNEQFF. CDR3 DNA sequence: TGTGCCAGCAGCCCGCCAGGGGGCTTCCACAATGAGCAGTTCTTC.

The chain recombines TRBV19 with TRBJ2-3, with D perhaps TRBD1 (6 bases). Deletions cut 4 bases from V and 2 bases from J, with 13 bases between. The germline CDR1 and CDR2 sequences are LNHDA and SQIVND (reference sequence). CDR3 length equals 15 residues. In DNA, the CDR3 is TGTGCCAGTAGTAGACAGGCTAGTGCCACAGATACGCAGTATTTT. This gives the protein CASSRQASATDTQYF.

CDR3 nucleotides: TGTGCCAGTAGTACCGGGACAGGGGTCAATCAGCCCCAGCATTTT. As protein: CASSTGTGVNQPQHF. The chain uses TRBV19 and TRBJ1-5; the match to TRBD1 covers 10 bases. Germline assignment: CDR1 LNHDA and CDR2 SQIVND (reference sequence). V was clipped by 4 bases and J by 3 bases; unmatched bases: 3. This CDR3 spans 15 amino acids. Full variable domain (rest looked up from reference TRBV19 and TRBJ1-5): DGGITQSPKYLFRKEGQNVTLSCEQNLNHDAMYWYRQDPGQGLRLIYYSQIVNDFQKGDIAEGYSVSREKKESFPLTVTSAQKNPTAFYLCASSTGTGVNQPQHFGDGTRLSIL.

This rearrangement joins TRBV4-1 to TRBJ1-5; 7 bases fit TRBD1. The CDR3 covers 16 residues. V was clipped by 0 bases and J by 6 bases; unmatched bases: 8. Germline CDR1 MGHRA, CDR2 YSYEKL. CDR3 sequence (DNA): TGCGCCAGCAGCCAAGACGGGGGTAGGGGGCTTCAGCCCCAGCATTTT. Its protein is CASSQDGGRGLQPQHF.

The chain uses TRBV4-1 and TRBJ1-5; TRBD1 is a possible D gene (6 bases). The germline V gene has CDR1 MGHRA and CDR2 YSYEKL. There are 15 residues in the CDR3. The V and J ends lost 0 bases and 6 bases respectively, with 12 bases between them. CDR3 sequence (DNA): TGCGCCAGCAGCCAAGAGGGGGCAGGGTTTCAGCCCCAGCATTTT. Translating gives CASSQEGAGFQPQHF.

This chain connects TRBV18 to TRBJ1-5, with a possible D match to TRBD1 (5 bases). CDR1 is KGHSH and CDR2 is LQKENI in the germline V gene. Trimming took off 0 bases at V and 2 bases at J, with 8 bases between the two ends. The CDR3 is 15 amino acids. The CDR3 reads CASSPPGGGNQPQHF. CDR3 DNA sequence: TGTGCCAGCTCACCACCGGGGGGAGGCAATCAGCCCCAGCATTTT.